This record looks at one TCR beta chain sequence and its context. The antigen remains undetermined. At deep level, the assay was performed. Repertoires were generated with immunoSEQ multiplex PCR, while TCRdb's copy carries only in-frame clones and drops some. This table holds 850,000 to 1,200,000 clones, under 80% found once. This CDR3 contains 13 residues. Trimming stripped 0 bases from V and 5 bases from J, with 8 bases between. Germline V gene sequence: CDR1 SGHDT, CDR2 YYEEEE. The data were obtained in a study of shared clonotypes between healthy human individuals. Study at large: There were three CD4 naive, three CD4 memory, two CD8 naive and one CD8 memory plates per donor. General observations from the study: A limitation of the genetic and exposure-history diversity represented arose from few donors.

The chain links TRBV5-6 to TRBJ1-1; D gene ambiguous. Material for sequencing was memory CD4+ T cells sorted from blood. The subset is: CD45RA-negative fraction. This sequence was found in a young man in good health. CDR3 DNA sequence: TGTGCCAGCAGCTTGGGGGGAGTGACTGAAGCTTTCTTT. Translated, it gives CASSLGGVTEAFF.